The 5 T cell receptor beta chains presented below share a single source sample, sequenced in a study of blood T cell repertoires in COVID-19. Produced via immunoSEQ multiplex PCR; TCRdb's table is partial and in-frame only. The sample shows 90,000 to 120,000 clones, about four fifths of them seen only once. The sequenced sample consisted of peripheral blood. Receptors originate from a man in his 60s with acute or convalescent COVID-19.

V gene TRBV1 combines with J gene TRBJ2-6; the tabulated D call, TRBD2, remains unverified against the DNA. TRBV1 is given as a pseudogene. This CDR3 region has 17 residues. CDR3 sequence: CTKIADPPRSGANVLTF. CDR3 bases: TGCACAAAGATAGCGGACCCACCCAGATCTGGGGCCAACGTCCTGACTTTC.

The chain recombines TRBV6-5 with TRBJ1-2; perhaps TRBD1 as D (5 bases). Deletions cut 6 bases from V and 4 bases from J, with 12 bases between. The germline V gene encodes CDR1 MNHEY and CDR2 SVGAGI. The CDR3 covers 13 residues. The CDR3 spells CASSQGLRYGYTF. Here the CDR3 DNA reads TGTGCCAGCAGCCAGGGACTCCGCTATGGCTACACCTTC.

This chain joins TRBV2 and TRBJ2-7, with 9 nucleotides matching TRBD2. This CDR3 has 14 residues. The germline gives CDR1 SNHLY, CDR2 FYNNEI. The V gene end was trimmed by 9 bases and the J gene end by 7 bases; junction bases not matched to a gene: 13. Written as DNA, the CDR3 is TGTGCCAGTATTGATGGCGGGAGGGTTGGAGAGCAGTACTTC. This sequence encodes CASIDGGRVGEQYF.

This chain links TRBV18 with TRBJ2-7; TRBD1 agrees at 10 bases. J lost 6 bases, V lost 3 bases, and 5 bases had no gene match. The CDR3 has 14 amino acids. The germline CDR1 and CDR2 sequences are KGHSH and LQKENI. The CDR3 DNA sequence: TGTGCCAGCTCACCTCGCGGGACAGGGGCCGAGCAGTACTTC. It specifies CASSPRGTGAEQYF.

This chain connects TRBV9 to TRBJ1-3; D remains unclear. Germline V gene lookup returns CDR1 SGDLS and CDR2 YYNGEE. This CDR3 has 16 amino acids. V dropped 0 bases and J dropped 2 bases, with 12 bases sitting between them. The CDR3 loop is CASSVALPSAGNTIYF. CDR3 nucleotide sequence: TGTGCCAGCAGCGTAGCTCTCCCCAGCGCTGGAAACACCATATATTTT.